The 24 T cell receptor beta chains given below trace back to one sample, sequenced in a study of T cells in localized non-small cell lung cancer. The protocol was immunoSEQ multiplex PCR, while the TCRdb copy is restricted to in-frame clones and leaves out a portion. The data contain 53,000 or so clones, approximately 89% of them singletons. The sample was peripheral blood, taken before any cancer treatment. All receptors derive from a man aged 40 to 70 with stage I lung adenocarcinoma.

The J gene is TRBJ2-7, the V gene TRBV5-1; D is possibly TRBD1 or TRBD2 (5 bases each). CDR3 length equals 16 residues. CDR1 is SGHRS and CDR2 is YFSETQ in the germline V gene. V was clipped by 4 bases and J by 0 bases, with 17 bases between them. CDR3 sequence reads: CASSRSGTESSYEQYF. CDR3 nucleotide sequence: TGCGCCAGCAGCAGGTCCGGGACGGAGAGCTCCTACGAGCAGTACTTC.

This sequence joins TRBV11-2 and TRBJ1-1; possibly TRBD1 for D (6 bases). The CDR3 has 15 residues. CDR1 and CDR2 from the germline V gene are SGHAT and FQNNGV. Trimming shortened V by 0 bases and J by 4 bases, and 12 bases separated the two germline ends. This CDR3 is CASSLERTGSTEAFF. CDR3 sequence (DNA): TGTGCCAGCAGCTTAGAGAGAACAGGGAGCACTGAAGCTTTCTTT.

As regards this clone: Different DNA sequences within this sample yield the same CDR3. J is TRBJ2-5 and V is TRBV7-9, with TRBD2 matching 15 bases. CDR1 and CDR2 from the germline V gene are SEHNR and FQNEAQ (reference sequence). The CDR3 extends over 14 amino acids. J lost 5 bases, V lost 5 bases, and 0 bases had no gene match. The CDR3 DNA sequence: TGTGCCAGCAGCGGGACTAGCGGGAGGGAGACCCAGTACTTC. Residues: CASSGTSGRETQYF.

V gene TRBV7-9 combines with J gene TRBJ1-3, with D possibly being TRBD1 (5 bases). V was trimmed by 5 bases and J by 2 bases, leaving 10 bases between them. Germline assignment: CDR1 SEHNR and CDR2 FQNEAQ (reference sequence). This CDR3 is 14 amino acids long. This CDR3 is CASSQIRAGNTIYF. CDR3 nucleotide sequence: TGTGCCAGCAGCCAAATCAGGGCTGGAAACACCATATATTTT. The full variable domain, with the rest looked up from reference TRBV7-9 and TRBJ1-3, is DTGVSQNPRHKITKRGQNVTFRCDPISEHNRLYWYRQTLGQGPEFLTYFQNEAQLEKSRLLSDRFSAERPKGSFSTLEIQRTEQGDSAMYLCASSQIRAGNTIYFGEGSWLTVV.

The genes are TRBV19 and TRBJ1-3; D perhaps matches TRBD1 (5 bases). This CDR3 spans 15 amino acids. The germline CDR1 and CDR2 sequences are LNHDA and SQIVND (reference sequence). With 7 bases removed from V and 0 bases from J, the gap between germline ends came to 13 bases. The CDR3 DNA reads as TGTGCCAGTACTCCGGGACCAGCCTCTGGAAACACCATATATTTT. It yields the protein CASTPGPASGNTIYF.

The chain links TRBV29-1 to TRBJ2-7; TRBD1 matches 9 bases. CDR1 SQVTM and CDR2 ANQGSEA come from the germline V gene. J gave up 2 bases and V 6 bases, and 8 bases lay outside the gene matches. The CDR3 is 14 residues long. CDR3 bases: TGCAGCGTACGCCGGGACAGGGCTCCCTACGAGCAGTACTTC. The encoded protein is CSVRRDRAPYEQYF.

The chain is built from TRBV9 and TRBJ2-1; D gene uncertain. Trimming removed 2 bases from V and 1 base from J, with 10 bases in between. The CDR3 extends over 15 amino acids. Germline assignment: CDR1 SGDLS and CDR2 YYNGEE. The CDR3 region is CASSVHPISYNEQFF. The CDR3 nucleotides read TGTGCCAGCAGCGTCCACCCCATATCCTACAATGAGCAGTTCTTC.

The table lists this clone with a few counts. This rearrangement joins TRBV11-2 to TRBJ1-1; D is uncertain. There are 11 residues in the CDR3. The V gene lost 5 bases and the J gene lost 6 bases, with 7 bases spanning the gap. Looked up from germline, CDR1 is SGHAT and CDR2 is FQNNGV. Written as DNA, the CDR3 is TGTGCCAGCAGCGCCAGATCTGAAGCTTTCTTT. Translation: CASSARSEAFF. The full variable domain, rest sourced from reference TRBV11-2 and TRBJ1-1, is EAGVAQSPRYKIIEKRQSVAFWCNPISGHATLYWYQQILGQGPKLLIQFQNNGVVDDSQLPKDRFSAERLKGVDSTLKIQPAKLEDSAVYLCASSARSEAFFGQGTRLTVV.

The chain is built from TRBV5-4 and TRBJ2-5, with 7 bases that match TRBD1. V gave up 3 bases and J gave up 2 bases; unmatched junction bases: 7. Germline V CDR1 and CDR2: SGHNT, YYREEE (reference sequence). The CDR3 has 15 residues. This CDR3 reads CASSSGTENQETQYF. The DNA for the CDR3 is TGTGCCAGCAGCTCCGGGACAGAGAATCAAGAGACCCAGTACTTC.

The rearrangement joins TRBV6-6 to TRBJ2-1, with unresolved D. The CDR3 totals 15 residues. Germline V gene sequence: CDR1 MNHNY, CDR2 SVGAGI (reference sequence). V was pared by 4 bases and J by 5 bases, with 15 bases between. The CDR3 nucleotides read TGTGCCAGCAGTTCCTCGGGCTACCCCAACAATGAGCAGTTCTTC. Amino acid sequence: CASSSSGYPNNEQFF.

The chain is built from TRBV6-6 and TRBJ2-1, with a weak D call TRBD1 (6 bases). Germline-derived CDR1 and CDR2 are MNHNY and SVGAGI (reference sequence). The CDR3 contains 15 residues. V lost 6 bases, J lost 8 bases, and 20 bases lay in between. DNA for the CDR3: TGTGCCAGCAGGGGCCAGGGGAGTTGGGCCGATGAGCAGTTCTTC. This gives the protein CASRGQGSWADEQFF.

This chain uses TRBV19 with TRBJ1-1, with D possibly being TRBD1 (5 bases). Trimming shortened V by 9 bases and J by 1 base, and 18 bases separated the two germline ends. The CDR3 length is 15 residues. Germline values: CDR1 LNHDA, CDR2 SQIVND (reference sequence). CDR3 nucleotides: TGTGCCAGCACCCGCGGGGGAGCGAGGAACACTGAAGCTTTCTTT. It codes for CASTRGGARNTEAFF.

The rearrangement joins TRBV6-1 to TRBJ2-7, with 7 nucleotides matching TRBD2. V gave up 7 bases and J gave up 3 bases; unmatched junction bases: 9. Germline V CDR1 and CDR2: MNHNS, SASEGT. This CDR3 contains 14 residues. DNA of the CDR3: TGTGCCAGCAATGAGGGACTACTACTCTACGAGCAGTACTTC. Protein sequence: CASNEGLLLYEQYF.

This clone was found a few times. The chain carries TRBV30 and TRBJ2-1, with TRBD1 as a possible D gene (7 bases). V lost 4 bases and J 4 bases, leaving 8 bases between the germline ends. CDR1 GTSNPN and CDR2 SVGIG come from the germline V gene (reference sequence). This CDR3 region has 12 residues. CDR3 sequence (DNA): TGTGCCTGGACAGGGGGGTACAATGAGCAGTTCTTC. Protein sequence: CAWTGGYNEQFF.

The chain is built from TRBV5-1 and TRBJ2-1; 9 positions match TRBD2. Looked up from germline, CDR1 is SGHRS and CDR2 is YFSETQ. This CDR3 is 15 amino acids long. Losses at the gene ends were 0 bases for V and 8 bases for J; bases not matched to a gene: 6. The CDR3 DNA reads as TGCGCCAGCAGCTTGGAATTAGCGGGAGCCTATGAGCAGTTCTTC. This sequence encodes CASSLELAGAYEQFF.

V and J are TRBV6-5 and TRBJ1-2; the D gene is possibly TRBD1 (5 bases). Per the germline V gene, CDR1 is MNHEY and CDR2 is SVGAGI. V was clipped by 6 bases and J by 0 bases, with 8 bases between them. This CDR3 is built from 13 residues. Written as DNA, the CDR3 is TGTGCCAGCAGCCGGGGGGCTAACTATGGCTACACCTTC. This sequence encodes CASSRGANYGYTF.

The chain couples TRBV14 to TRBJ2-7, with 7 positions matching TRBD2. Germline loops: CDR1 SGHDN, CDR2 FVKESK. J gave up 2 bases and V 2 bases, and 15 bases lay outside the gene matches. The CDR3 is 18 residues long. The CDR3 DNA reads TGTGCCAGCAGCCAACTCCTGGGGCAGGGAGGGACCCCCTACGAGCAGTACTTC. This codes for CASSQLLGQGGTPYEQYF.

CDR3 residues: CASSLTGLPYNEQFF. CDR3 coding DNA: TGTGCCAGCAGCTTGACGGGACTCCCATACAATGAGCAGTTCTTC. J is TRBJ2-1 and V is TRBV5-6; D might be TRBD2 (6 bases). CDR1 and CDR2 (germline): SGHDT, YYEEEE. The CDR3 length is 15 residues. The germline V and J ends were trimmed by 1 base and 4 bases, with 12 bases remaining between them. Together with reference TRBV5-6 and TRBJ2-1, the CDR3 gives the full variable domain: DAGVTQSPTHLIKTRGQQVTLRCSPKSGHDTVSWYQQALGQGPQFIFQYYEEEERQRGNFPDRFSGHQFPNYSSELNVNALLLGDSALYLCASSLTGLPYNEQFFGPGTRLTVL.

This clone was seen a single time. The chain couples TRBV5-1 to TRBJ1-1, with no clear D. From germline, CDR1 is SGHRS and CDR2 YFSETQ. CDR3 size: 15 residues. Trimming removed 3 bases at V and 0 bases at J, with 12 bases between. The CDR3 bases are TGCGCCAGCAGCTCCGTTCCCAGCATGAACACTGAAGCTTTCTTT. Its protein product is CASSSVPSMNTEAFF.

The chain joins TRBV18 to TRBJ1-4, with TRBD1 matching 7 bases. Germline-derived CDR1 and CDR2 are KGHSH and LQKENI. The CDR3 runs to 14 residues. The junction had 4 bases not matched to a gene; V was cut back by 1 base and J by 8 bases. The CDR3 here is CASSPQGAGEKLFF. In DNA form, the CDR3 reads TGTGCCAGCTCACCACAGGGGGCAGGGGAAAAACTGTTTTTT. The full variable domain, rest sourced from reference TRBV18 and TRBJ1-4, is NAGVMQNPRHLVRRRGQEARLRCSPMKGHSHVYWYRQLPEEGLKFMVYLQKENIIDESGMPKERFSAEFPKEGPSILRIQQVVRGDSAAYFCASSPQGAGEKLFFGSGTQLSVL.

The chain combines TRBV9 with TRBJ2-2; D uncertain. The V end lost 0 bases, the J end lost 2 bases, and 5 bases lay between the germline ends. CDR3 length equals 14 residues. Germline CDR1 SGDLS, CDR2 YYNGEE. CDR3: CASSVGANTGELFF. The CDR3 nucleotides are TGTGCCAGCAGCGTAGGTGCTAACACCGGGGAGCTGTTTTTT. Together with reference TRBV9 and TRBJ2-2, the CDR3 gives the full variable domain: DSGVTQTPKHLITATGQRVTLRCSPRSGDLSVYWYQQSLDQGLQFLIQYYNGEERAKGNILERFSAQQFPDLHSELNLSSLELGDSALYFCASSVGANTGELFFGEGSRLTVL.

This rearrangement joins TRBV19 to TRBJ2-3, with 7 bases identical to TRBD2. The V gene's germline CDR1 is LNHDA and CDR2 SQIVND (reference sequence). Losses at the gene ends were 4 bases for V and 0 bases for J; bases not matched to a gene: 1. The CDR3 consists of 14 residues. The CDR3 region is CASSRGGSTDTQYF. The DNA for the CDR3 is TGTGCCAGTAGTAGGGGGGGGAGCACAGATACGCAGTATTTT.

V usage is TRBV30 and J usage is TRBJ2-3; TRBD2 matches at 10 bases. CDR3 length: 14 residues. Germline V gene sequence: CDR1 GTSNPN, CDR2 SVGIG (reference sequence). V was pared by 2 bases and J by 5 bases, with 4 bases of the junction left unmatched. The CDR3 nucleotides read TGTGCCTGGAGTCTAGCGGGAGCGCAAGATACGCAGTATTTT. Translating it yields CAWSLAGAQDTQYF.

DNA for the CDR3: TGCAGCGTTGAAGGGGCGGGAGCTTACGAGCAGTACTTC. It codes for CSVEGAGAYEQYF. V and J are TRBV29-1 and TRBJ2-5; 7 bases fit TRBD2. Gene TRBJ2-7 matches the end of the DNA better, so the J call may be wrong. The CDR3 runs 13 residues. The germline CDR1 and CDR2 sequences are SQVTM and ANQGSEA.